This TCR beta chain is from a study of OX40 agonist ivuxolimab in advanced cancers. The CDR3 spans 15 residues. Trimming removed 4 bases at V and 2 bases at J, with 9 bases between. Germline CDR1 is WSHSY and CDR2 is SAAADI. The assay was immunoSEQ multiplex PCR, and TCRdb's table has in-frame clones only and misses some. The table records tens of thousands of clones, approximately 86% of them present only once. The sample consisted of CD4+ or CD8+ T cells sorted from blood, taken in a trial of the OX40 agonist ivuxolimab. The sequence was obtained from an adult with an advanced solid tumor such as melanoma, head and neck, liver or kidney cancer. The chain links TRBV10-2 to TRBJ1-6; tentative D call: TRBD1 (5 bases). For the CDR3, the DNA is TGCGCCAGCAGTGCTCGACAGCCCTATAATTCACCCCTCCACTTT. Protein: CASSARQPYNSPLHF.